The clone carrying this T cell receptor beta chain was observed a few times. Its antigen is unidentified. The memory fraction was CD4+CD45RO+CD25- cells. Germline CDR1 MNHEY, CDR2 SVGEGT. This CDR3 is built from 15 residues. V shed 5 bases, J shed 6 bases, and the junction held 9 bases outside the gene matches. General observations from the study: The larger cohort examined one V-J beta rearrangement, not whole repertoires.

Semi-nested PCR with Nested Universal Primer A followed constant-region reverse priming of full-length variable regions. One entry per CDR3 protein results from TCRdb running MiXCR on the 5' RACE reads. The profile covers 50,000 to 75,000 distinct CDR3 sequences, with 22% appearing a single time and approximately 3% taken by the ten largest. The TCR originated in a female donor with breast cancer. Source material: memory CD4+ T cells sorted from a lymph node. Subset given: memory CD4+ T cells, CD4+CD45RO+CD25-. The rearrangement joins TRBV6-2 or TRBV6-3 to TRBJ1-1; 10 positions agree with TRBD1. CDR3 DNA sequence: TGTGCCAGCAGTCCCCCCGGCGGACAGGGGGCTGAAGCTTTCTTT. Amino acids: CASSPPGGQGAEAFF.